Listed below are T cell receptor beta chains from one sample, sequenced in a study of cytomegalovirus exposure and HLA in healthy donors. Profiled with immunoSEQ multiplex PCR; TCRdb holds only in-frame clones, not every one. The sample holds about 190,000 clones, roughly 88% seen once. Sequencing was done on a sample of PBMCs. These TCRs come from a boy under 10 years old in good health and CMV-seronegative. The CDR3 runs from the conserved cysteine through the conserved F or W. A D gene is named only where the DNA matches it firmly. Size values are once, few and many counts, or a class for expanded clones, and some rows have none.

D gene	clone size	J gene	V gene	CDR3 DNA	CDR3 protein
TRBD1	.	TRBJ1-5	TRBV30	TGTGCCTGGGCCAGGGGGCGCTTTCAGCCCCAGCATTTT	CAWARGRFQPQHF
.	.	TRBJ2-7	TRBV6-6	TGTGCCAGCAGTTACAAGAGGGACACCGTCTACGAGCAGTACTTC	CASSYKRDTVYEQYF
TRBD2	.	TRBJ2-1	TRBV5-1	TGCGCCAGCAGCTTGGGATTTTTGCAAGCGGGGGGGCAATCCTACAATGAGCAGTTCTTC	CASSLGFLQAGGQSYNEQFF
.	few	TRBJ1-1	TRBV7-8	TGTGCCAGCAGCTTAGGGGTGATGACAGAAGCTTTCTTT	CASSLGVMTEAFF
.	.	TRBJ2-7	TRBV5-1	TGCGCCAGCAGCCCAAATGGACTGCTCTACGAGCAGTACTTC	CASSPNGLLYEQYF
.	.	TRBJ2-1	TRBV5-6	TGTGCCAGCAGCTTGAGTCGGGAGTCGTCCTACAATGAGCAGTTCTTC	CASSLSRESSYNEQFF
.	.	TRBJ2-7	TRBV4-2	TGTGCCAGCAGCCAGGCCCAGGGTTGGCCCAGGAACGAGCAGTACTTC	CASSQAQGWPRNEQYF
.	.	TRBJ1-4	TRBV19	TGTGCCAGTAGTATGGCAGGGCCGCGTGAAAAACTGTTTTTT	CASSMAGPREKLFF
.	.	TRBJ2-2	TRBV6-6	TGTGCCAGCAGTTACTCAGGGGGCACCGGGGAGCTGTTTTTT	CASSYSGGTGELFF
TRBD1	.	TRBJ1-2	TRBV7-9	TGTGCCAGCAGCCCCGGGACAGGGAACGGCTACACCTTC	CASSPGTGNGYTF
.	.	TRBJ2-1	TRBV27	TGTGCCAGCAGTCCTCAGGGCATTGAGCAGTTCTTC	CASSPQGIEQFF
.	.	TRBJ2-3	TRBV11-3	TGTGCCAGCAGCCTGCGGGGCACAGATACGCAGTATTTT	CASSLRGTDTQYF
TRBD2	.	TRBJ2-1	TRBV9	TGTGCCAGCAGCGTGGGACTAGCGGGATACAATGAGCAGTTCTTC	CASSVGLAGYNEQFF
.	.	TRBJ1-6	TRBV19	TGTGCCAGTAGTATCTTGGGCCCAAATTCACCCCTCCACTTT	CASSILGPNSPLHF
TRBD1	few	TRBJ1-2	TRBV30	TGTGCCTGGAGTGTTGGAGGACCCGACAGGGGGGATGGCTACACCTTC	CAWSVGGPDRGDGYTF
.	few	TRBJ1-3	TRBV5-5	TGTGCCAGCAGCGGCGAGGTCAGTCTATTCTCTGGAAACACCATATATTTT	CASSGEVSLFSGNTIYF
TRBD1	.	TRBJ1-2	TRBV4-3	TGCGCCAGCAGCCTTTTCCCCAACGGACAGGGTGAGGATGGCTACACCTTC	CASSLFPNGQGEDGYTF
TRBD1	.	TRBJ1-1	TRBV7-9	TGTGCCAGCAGCGCCCCTGACAGGGATAGCGCTGAAGCTTTCTTT	CASSAPDRDSAEAFF
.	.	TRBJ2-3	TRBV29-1	TGCAGCGTTGAAGCCCCTAGGAGCACAGATACGCAGTATTTT	CSVEAPRSTDTQYF
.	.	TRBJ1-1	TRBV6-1	TGTGCCAGCAGGGGGGGGGTTGAAGCTTTCTTT	CASRGGVEAFF
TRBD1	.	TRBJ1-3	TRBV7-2	TGTGCCAGCAGCTCACCCGGGACAGGGGTTTTGAACACCATATATTTT	CASSSPGTGVLNTIYF
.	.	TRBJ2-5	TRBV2	TGTGCCAGCAGCGTCTTTGCGGGGCCGGGAGAGACCCAGTACTTC	CASSVFAGPGETQYF
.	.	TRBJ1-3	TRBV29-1	TGCAGCGTTATCAGGGATTCTGGAAACACCATATATTTT	CSVIRDSGNTIYF
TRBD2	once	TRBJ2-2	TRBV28	TGTGCCAGCAGAGTGGCGGGGGCGAACACCGGGGAGCTGTTTTTT	CASRVAGANTGELFF
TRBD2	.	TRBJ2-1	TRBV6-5	TGTGCCAGCAGTTTAGAGCGGGGGGGCCTCAATGAGCAGTTCTTC	CASSLERGGLNEQFF
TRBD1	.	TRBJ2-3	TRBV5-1	TGCGCCAGCAGTGCGGACAGGGGTACAGATACGCAGTATTTT	CASSADRGTDTQYF
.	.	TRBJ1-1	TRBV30	TGTGCCTGGAGAGGGAGTGACACTGAAGCTTTCTTT	CAWRGSDTEAFF
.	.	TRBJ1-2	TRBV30	TGTGCCTGGAGTCTACAGGGAGCTAACTATGGCTACACCTTC	CAWSLQGANYGYTF
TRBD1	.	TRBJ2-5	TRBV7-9	TGTGCCACCCTGACAGGGCGGCAAGAGACCCAGTACTTC	CATLTGRQETQYF
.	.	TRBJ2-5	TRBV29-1	TGCAGCGTTGACACAGGGAAAGAGACCCAGTACTTC	CSVDTGKETQYF
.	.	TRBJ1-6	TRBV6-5	TGTGCCAGCAGTGAGGGGGTTTCACCCCTCCACTTT	CASSEGVSPLHF